This TCR beta chain was recovered during a study of T cell repertoires in cytomegalovirus infection. This CDR3 region has 16 residues. The trim removed 5 bases at V and 3 bases at J, leaving 10 bases unmatched. Germline loops: CDR1 MNHEY, CDR2 SMNVEV (reference sequence). Turning to this clonotype: The antigen is not known.

Using its own MiXCR run on the reads, TCRdb lists one record per CDR3 protein. This sample has some 500,000 distinct CDR3 sequences, with around 30% found just once. The TCR was taken from a human donor in good health (CMV status not recorded). Some clones in this sample may be carry-over from other donors' samples. The chain employs TRBV27 and TRBJ2-1; TRBD2 matches at 7 bases. Specimen: cultured PBMCs, collected from culture after CMV antigen stimulation. Written as DNA, the CDR3 is TGTGCCAGCAGTCCTTACTGGGCGGGAGACTACAATGAGCAGTTCTTC. Translating gives CASSPYWAGDYNEQFF.